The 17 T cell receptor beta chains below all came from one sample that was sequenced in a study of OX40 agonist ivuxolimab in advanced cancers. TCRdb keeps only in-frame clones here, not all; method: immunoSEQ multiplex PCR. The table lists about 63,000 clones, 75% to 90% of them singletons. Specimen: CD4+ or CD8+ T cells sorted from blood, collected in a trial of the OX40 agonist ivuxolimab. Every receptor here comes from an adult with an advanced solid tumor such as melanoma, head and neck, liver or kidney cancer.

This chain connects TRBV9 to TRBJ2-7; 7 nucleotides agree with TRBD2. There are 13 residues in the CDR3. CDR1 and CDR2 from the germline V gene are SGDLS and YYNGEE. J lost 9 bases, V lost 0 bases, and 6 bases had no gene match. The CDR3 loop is CASSVAWGGWQYF. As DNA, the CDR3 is TGTGCCAGCAGCGTAGCTTGGGGGGGATGGCAGTACTTC.

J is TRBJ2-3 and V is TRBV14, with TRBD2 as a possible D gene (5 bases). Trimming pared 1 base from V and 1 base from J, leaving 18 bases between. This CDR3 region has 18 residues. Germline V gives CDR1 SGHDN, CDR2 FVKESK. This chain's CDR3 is CASSQVARLYSGTDTQYF. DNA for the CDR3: TGTGCCAGCAGCCAAGTAGCTCGACTATACAGTGGCACAGATACGCAGTATTTT.

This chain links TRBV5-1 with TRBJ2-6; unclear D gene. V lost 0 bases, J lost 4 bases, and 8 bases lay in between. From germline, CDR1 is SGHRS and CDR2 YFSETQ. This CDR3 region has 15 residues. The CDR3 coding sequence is TGCGCCAGCAGCTTGGATGTGACAGGGGCCAACGTCCTGACTTTC. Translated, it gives CASSLDVTGANVLTF.

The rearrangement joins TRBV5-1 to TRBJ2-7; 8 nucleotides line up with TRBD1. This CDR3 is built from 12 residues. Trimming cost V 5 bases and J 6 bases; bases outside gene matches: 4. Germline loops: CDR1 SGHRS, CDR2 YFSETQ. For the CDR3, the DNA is TGCGCCAGCAGGCAAGACAGGGGCGAGCAGTACTTC. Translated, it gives CASRQDRGEQYF.

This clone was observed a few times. Here the CDR3 DNA reads TGTGCCAGCAGTCAACACTACTCTGGAAACACCATATATTTT. Encoded protein: CASSQHYSGNTIYF. The rearrangement joins TRBV28 to TRBJ1-3; D gene unclear. Trimming stripped 5 bases from V and 0 bases from J, with 8 bases between. Germline V CDR1 and CDR2: MDHEN, SYDVKM. The CDR3 is made up of 14 amino acids.

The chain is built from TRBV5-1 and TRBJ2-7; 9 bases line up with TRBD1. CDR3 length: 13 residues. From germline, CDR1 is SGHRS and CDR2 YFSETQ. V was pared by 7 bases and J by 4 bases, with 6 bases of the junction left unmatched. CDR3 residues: CASRTGEQYEQYF. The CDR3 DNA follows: TGCGCCAGCCGGACAGGGGAACAGTACGAGCAGTACTTC.

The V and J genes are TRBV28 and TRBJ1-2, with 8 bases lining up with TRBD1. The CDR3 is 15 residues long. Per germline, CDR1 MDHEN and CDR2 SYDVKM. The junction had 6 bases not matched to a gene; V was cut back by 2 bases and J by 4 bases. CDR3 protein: CASSLIPQGAYGYTF. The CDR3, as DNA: TGTGCCAGCAGTTTAATCCCGCAGGGGGCCTATGGCTACACCTTC.

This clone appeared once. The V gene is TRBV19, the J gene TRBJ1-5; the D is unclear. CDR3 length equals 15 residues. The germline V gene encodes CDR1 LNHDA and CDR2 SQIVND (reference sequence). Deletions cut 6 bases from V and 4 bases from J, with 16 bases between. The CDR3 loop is CASSTSLENNQPQHF. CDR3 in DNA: TGTGCCAGTAGCACCTCCTTAGAAAATAATCAGCCCCAGCATTTT. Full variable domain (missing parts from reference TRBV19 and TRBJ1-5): DGGITQSPKYLFRKEGQNVTLSCEQNLNHDAMYWYRQDPGQGLRLIYYSQIVNDFQKGDIAEGYSVSREKKESFPLTVTSAQKNPTAFYLCASSTSLENNQPQHFGDGTRLSIL.

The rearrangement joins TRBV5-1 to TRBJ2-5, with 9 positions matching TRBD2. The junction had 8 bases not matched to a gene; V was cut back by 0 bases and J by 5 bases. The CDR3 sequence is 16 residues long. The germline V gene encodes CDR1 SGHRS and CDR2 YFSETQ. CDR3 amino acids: CASSLALAGAGETQYF. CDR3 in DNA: TGCGCCAGCAGCTTGGCATTAGCGGGAGCCGGCGAGACCCAGTACTTC.

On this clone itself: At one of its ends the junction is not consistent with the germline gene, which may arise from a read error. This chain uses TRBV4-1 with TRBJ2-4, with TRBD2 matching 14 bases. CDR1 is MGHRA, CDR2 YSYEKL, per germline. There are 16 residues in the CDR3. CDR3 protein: CASSQDPGLAGGLWNF. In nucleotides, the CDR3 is TGCGCCAGCAGCCAAGATCCCGGACTAGCGGGGGGACTGTGGAACTTC.

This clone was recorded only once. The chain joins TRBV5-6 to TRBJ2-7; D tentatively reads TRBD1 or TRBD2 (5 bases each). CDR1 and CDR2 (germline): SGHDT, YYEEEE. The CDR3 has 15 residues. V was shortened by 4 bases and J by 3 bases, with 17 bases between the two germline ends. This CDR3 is CASSRGPGSGYEQYF. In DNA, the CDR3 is TGTGCCAGCAGCCGGGGACCCGGGTCGGGCTACGAGCAGTACTTC.

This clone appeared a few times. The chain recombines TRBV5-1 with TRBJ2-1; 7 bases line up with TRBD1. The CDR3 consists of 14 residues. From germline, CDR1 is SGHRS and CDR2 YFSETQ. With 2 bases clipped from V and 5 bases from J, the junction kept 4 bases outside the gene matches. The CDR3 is CASSFGTEDNEQFF. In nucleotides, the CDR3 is TGCGCCAGCAGCTTCGGGACAGAGGACAATGAGCAGTTCTTC.

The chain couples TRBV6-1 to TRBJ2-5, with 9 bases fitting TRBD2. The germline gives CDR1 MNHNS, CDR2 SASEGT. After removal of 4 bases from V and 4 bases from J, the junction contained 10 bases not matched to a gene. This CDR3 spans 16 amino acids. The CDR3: CASSGRGGGAGETQYF. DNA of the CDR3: TGTGCCAGCAGTGGCCGGGGCGGGGGGGCCGGAGAGACCCAGTACTTC.

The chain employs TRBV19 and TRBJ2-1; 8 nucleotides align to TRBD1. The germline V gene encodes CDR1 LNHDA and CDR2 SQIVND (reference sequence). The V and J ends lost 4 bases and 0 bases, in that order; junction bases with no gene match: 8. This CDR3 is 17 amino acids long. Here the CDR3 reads CASSTLTGVSSYNEQFF. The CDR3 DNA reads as TGTGCCAGTAGTACCTTGACAGGGGTTAGCTCCTACAATGAGCAGTTCTTC. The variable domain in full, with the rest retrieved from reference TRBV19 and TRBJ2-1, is DGGITQSPKYLFRKEGQNVTLSCEQNLNHDAMYWYRQDPGQGLRLIYYSQIVNDFQKGDIAEGYSVSREKKESFPLTVTSAQKNPTAFYLCASSTLTGVSSYNEQFFGPGTRLTVL.

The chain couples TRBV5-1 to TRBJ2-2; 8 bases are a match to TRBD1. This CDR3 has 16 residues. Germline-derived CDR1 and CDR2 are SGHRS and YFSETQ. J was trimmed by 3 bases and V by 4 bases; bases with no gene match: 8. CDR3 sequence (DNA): TGCGCCAGCAGCCCCCGGACAGGGTTTTACACCGGGGAGCTGTTTTTT. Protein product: CASSPRTGFYTGELFF.

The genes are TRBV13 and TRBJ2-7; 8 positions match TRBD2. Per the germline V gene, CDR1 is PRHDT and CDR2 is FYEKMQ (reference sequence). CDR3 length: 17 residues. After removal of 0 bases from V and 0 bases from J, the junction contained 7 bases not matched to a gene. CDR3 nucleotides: TGTGCCAGCAGCTTAGGCGCCTGGCGGGAGGCCTCCTACGAGCAGTACTTC. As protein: CASSLGAWREASYEQYF.

CDR3 sequence: CASSGTNSTDTQYF. The CDR3 DNA follows: TGTGCCAGCTCAGGGACTAATAGCACAGATACGCAGTATTTT. The chain combines TRBV19 with TRBJ2-3, with TRBD2 matching 7 bases. Looked up from germline, CDR1 is LNHDA and CDR2 is SQIVND (reference sequence). V was clipped by 9 bases and J by 0 bases; unmatched bases: 6. This CDR3 region has 14 residues.